This T cell receptor beta chain was identified in a study of shared clonotypes between healthy human individuals. CDR1 is LNHDA, CDR2 SQIVND, per germline (reference sequence). The CDR3 is made up of 18 amino acids. Losses at the gene ends were 5 bases for V and 6 bases for J; bases not matched to a gene: 17. The assay was immunoSEQ multiplex PCR, and TCRdb's table has in-frame clones only and misses some. Among around 700,000 clones listed, roughly 72% were seen once. The chain has TRBV19 and TRBJ1-5, with TRBD1 identical over 9 bases. This receptor was obtained from a young woman in good health. Sequencing used memory CD4+ T cells sorted from blood. Regarding subset: CD45RA-negative fraction. This CDR3 reads CASSQSLLGTGRTQPQHF. In nucleotides, the CDR3 is TGTGCCAGTAGTCAAAGTTTATTGGGGACAGGGCGCACTCAGCCCCAGCATTTT. Full variable domain (outside the CDR3, taken from reference TRBV19 and TRBJ1-5): DGGITQSPKYLFRKEGQNVTLSCEQNLNHDAMYWYRQDPGQGLRLIYYSQIVNDFQKGDIAEGYSVSREKKESFPLTVTSAQKNPTAFYLCASSQSLLGTGRTQPQHFGDGTRLSIL.